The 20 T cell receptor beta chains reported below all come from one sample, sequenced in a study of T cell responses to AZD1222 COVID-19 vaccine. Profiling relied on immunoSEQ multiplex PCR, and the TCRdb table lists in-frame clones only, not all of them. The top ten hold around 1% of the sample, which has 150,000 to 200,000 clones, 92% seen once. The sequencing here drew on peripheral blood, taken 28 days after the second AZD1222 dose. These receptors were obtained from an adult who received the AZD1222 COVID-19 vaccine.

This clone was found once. CDR3 in amino acids: CASSFPRSNTEAFF. The DNA of the CDR3 is TGTGCCAGCAGCTTTCCCCGATCGAACACTGAAGCTTTCTTT. The chain combines TRBV5-6 with TRBJ1-1; no clear D gene. Looked up from germline, CDR1 is SGHDT and CDR2 is YYEEEE. The V end lost 2 bases, the J end lost 1 base, and 9 bases lay between the germline ends. The CDR3 totals 14 residues.

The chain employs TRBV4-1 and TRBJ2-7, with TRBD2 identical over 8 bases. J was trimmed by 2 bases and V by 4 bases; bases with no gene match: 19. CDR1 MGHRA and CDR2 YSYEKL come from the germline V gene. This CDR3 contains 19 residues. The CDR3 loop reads CASSRKGSSGGSPAYEQYF. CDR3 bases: TGCGCCAGCAGCCGGAAAGGGTCGAGCGGGGGCTCCCCAGCCTACGAGCAGTACTTC.

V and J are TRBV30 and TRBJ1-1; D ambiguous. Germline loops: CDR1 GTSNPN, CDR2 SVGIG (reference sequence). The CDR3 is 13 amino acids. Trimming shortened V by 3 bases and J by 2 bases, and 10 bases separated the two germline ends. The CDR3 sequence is CAWRMGHNTEAFF. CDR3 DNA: TGTGCCTGGAGAATGGGTCATAACACTGAAGCTTTCTTT.

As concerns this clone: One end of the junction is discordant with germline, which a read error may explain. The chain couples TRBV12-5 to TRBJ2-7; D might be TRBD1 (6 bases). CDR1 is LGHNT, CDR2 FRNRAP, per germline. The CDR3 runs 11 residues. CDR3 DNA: TGTGCTAGTGGTTCCTCGGGACATCTAGTTTTC. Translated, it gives CASGSSGHLVF.

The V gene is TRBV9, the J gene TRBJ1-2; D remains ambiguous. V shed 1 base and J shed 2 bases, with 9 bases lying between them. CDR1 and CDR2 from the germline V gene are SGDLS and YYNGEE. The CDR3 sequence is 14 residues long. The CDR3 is CASSVSGLNYGYTF. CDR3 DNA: TGTGCCAGCAGCGTATCTGGGCTAAACTATGGCTACACCTTC.

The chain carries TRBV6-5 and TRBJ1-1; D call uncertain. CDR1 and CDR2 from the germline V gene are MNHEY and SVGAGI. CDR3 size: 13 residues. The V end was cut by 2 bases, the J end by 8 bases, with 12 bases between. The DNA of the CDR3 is TGTGCCAGCAGTTACGGTCGGGGTTTAGAAGCTTTCTTT. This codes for CASSYGRGLEAFF.

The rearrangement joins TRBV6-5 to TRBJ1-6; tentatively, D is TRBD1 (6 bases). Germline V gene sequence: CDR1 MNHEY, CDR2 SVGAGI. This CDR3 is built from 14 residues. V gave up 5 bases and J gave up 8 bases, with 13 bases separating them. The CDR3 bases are TGTGCCAGCAGTCCACGGACAGCCGATTCACCCCTCCACTTT. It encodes CASSPRTADSPLHF.

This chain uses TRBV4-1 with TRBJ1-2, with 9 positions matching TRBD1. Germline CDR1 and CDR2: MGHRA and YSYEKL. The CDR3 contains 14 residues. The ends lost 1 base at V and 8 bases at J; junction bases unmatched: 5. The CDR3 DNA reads TGCGCCAGCAGCCAAGGGACAGGGGTTGGCGGCTACACCTTC. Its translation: CASSQGTGVGGYTF.

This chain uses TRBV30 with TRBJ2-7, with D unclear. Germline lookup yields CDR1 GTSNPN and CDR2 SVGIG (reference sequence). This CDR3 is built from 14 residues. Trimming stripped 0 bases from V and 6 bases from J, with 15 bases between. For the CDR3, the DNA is TGTGCCTGGAGTGTAACGAGCCCCCCCTCCGAGCAGTACTTC. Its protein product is CAWSVTSPPSEQYF.

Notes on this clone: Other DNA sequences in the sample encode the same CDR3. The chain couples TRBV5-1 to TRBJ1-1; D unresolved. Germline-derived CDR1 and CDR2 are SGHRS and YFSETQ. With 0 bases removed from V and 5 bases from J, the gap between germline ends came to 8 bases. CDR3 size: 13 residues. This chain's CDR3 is CASSLEGGTEAFF. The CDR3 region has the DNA TGCGCCAGCAGCTTGGAAGGCGGAACTGAAGCTTTCTTT.

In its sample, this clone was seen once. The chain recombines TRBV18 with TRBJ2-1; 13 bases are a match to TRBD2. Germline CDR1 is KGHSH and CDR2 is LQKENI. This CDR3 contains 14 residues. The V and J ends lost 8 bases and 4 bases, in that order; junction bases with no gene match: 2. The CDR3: CASTTSGGYNEQFF. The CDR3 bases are TGTGCCAGCACGACTAGCGGGGGGTACAATGAGCAGTTCTTC.

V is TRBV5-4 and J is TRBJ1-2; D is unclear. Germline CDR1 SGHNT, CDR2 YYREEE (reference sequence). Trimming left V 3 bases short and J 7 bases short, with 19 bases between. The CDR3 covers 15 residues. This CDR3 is CASSSDYEGAVGYTF. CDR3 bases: TGTGCCAGCAGCTCGGACTACGAGGGCGCGGTTGGCTACACCTTC.

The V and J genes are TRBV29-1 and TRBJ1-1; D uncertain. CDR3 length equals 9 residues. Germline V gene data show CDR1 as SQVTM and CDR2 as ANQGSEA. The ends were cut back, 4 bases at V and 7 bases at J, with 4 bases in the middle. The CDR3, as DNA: TGCAGCGTTGGGGGTGAAGCTTTCTTT. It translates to CSVGGEAFF. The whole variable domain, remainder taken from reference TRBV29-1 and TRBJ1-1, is SAVISQKPSRDICQRGTSLTIQCQVDSQVTMMFWYRQQPGQSLTLIATANQGSEATYESGFVIDKFPISRPNLTFSTLTVSNMSPEDSSIYLCSVGGEAFFGQGTRLTVV.

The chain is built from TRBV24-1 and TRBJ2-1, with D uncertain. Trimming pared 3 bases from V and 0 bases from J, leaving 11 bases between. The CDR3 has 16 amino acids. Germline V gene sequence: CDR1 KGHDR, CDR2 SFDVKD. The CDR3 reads CATSDGSWGSYNEQFF. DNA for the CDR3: TGTGCCACCAGTGATGGTTCATGGGGCTCCTACAATGAGCAGTTCTTC.

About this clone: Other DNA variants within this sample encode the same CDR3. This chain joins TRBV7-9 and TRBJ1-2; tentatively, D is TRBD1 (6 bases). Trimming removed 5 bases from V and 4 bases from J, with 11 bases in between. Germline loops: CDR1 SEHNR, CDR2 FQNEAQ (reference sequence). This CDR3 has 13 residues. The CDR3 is CASSLGGGYGYTF. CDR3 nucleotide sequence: TGTGCCAGCAGCCTAGGGGGTGGCTATGGCTACACCTTC.

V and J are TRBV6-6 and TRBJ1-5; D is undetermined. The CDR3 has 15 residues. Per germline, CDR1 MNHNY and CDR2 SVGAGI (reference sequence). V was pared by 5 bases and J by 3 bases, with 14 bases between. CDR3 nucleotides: TGTGCCAGCAGTCCGCCACAAGATCTCAATCAGCCCCAGCATTTT. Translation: CASSPPQDLNQPQHF.

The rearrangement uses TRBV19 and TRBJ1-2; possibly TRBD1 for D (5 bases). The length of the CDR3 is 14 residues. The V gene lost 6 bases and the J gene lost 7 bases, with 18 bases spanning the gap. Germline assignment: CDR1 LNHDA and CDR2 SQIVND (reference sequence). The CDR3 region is CASSGQARVGGYTF. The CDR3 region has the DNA TGTGCCAGTAGCGGACAAGCCCGGGTTGGTGGCTACACCTTC. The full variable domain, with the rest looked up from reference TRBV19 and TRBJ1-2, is DGGITQSPKYLFRKEGQNVTLSCEQNLNHDAMYWYRQDPGQGLRLIYYSQIVNDFQKGDIAEGYSVSREKKESFPLTVTSAQKNPTAFYLCASSGQARVGGYTFGSGTRLTVV.

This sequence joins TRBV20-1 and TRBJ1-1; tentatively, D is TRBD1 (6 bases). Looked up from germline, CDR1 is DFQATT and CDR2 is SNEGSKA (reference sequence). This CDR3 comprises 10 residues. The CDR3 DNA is TGCAGCGTCCCCGGGACAGAAGCTTTCTTT. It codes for CSVPGTEAFF.

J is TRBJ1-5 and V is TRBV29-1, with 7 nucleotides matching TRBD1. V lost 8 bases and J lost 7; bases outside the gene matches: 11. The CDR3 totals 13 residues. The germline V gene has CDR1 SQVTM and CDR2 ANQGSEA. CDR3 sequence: CSPNRDSKQPQHF. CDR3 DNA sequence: TGCAGCCCGAATCGGGACAGTAAGCAGCCCCAGCATTTT.

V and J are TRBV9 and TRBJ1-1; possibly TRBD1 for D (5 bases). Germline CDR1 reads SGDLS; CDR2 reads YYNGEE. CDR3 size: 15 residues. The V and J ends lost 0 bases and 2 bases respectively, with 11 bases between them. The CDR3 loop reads CASSVVQGINTEAFF. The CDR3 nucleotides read TGTGCCAGCAGCGTAGTGCAGGGCATAAACACTGAAGCTTTCTTT. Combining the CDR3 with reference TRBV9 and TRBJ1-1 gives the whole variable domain DSGVTQTPKHLITATGQRVTLRCSPRSGDLSVYWYQQSLDQGLQFLIQYYNGEERAKGNILERFSAQQFPDLHSELNLSSLELGDSALYFCASSVVQGINTEAFFGQGTRLTVV.